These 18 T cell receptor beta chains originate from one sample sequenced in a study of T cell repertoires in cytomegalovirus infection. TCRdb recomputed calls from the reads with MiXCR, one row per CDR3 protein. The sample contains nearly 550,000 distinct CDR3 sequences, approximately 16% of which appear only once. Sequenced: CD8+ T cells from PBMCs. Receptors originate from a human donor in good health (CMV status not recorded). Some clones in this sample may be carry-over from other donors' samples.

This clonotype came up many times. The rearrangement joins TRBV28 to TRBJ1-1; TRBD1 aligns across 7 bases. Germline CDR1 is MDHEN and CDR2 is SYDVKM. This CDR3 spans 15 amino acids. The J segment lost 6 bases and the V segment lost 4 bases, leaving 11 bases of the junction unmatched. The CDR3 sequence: CASSSRTGAWAEAFF. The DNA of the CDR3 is TGTGCCAGCAGTTCACGGACAGGAGCATGGGCTGAAGCTTTCTTT.

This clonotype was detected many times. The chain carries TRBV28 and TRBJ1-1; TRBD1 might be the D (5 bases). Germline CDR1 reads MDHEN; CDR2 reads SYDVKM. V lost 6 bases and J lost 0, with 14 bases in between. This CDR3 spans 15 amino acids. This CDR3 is CASSLRGDLNTEAFF. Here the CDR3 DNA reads TGTGCCAGCAGCTTGAGGGGTGACCTGAACACTGAAGCTTTCTTT.

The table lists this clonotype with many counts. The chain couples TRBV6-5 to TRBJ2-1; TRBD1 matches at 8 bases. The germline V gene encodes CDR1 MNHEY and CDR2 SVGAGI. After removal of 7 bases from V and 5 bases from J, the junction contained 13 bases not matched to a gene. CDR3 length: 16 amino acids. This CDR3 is CASTPSTGEKDNEQFF. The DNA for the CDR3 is TGTGCCAGCACACCATCGACAGGGGAAAAGGACAATGAGCAGTTCTTC.

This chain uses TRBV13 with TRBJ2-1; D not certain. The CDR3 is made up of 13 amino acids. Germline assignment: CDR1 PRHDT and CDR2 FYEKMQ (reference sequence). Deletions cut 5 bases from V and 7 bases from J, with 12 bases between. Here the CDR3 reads CASSPLRKNEQFF. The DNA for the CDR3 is TGTGCCAGCAGCCCCCTGAGGAAAAATGAGCAGTTCTTC.

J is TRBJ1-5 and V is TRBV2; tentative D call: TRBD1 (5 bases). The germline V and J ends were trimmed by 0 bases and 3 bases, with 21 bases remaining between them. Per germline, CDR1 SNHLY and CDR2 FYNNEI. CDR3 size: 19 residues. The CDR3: CASSEALRAGTGVNQPQHF. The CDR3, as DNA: TGTGCCAGCAGTGAAGCGCTTCGGGCGGGAACAGGAGTCAATCAGCCCCAGCATTTT. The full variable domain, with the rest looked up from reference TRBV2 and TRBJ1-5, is EPEVTQTPSHQVTQMGQEVILRCVPISNHLYFYWYRQILGQKVEFLVSFYNNEISEKSEIFDDQFSVERPDGSNFTLKIRSTKLEDSAMYFCASSEALRAGTGVNQPQHFGDGTRLSIL.

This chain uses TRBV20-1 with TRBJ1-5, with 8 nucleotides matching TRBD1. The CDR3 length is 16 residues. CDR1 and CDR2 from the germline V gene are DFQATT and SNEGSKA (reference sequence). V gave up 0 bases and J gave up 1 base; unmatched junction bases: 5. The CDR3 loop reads CSARDQQGGSNQPQHF. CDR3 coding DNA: TGCAGTGCTAGAGATCAACAGGGGGGGAGCAATCAGCCCCAGCATTTT.

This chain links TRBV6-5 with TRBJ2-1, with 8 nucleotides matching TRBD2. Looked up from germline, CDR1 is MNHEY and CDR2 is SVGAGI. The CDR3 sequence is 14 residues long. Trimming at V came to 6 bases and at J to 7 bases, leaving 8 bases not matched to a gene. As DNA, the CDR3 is TGTGCCAGCAGCACAGATTCGGGGGGGAATGAGCAGTTCTTC. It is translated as CASSTDSGGNEQFF.

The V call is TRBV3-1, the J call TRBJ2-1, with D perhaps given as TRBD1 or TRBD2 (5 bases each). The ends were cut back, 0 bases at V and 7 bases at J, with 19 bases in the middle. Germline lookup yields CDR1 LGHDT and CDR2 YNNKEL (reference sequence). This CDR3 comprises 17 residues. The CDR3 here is CASSQDVGEGLSNEQFF. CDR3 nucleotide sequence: TGTGCCAGCAGCCAAGATGTTGGCGAGGGGCTATCGAATGAGCAGTTCTTC.

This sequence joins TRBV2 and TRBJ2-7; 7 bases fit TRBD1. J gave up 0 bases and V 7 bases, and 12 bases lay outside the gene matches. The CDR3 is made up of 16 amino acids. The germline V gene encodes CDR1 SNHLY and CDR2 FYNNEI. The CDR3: CASKWSGQQSSYEQYF. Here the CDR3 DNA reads TGTGCCAGCAAATGGTCGGGACAGCAAAGCTCCTACGAGCAGTACTTC.

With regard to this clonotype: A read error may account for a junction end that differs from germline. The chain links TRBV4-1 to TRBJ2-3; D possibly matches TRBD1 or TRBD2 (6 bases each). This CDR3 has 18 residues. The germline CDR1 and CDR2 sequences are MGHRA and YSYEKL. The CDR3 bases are TGCGCCAGCAGCCAAGTGGGGGGCAGGTTGGCCCCCACAGATGCGCAGTATTTT. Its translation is CASSQVGGRLAPTDAQYF.

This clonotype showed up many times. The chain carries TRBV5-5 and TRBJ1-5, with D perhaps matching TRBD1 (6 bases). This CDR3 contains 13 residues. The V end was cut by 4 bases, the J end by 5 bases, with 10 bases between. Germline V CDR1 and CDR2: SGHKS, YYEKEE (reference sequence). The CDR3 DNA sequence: TGTGCCAGCAGCAAACAGGGTGATCAGCCCCAGCATTTT. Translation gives CASSKQGDQPQHF.

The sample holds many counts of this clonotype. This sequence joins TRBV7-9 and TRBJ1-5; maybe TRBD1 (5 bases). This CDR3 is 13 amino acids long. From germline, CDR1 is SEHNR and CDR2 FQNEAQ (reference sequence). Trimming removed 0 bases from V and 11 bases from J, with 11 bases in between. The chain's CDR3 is CASSLATEGAQHF. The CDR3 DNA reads TGTGCCAGCAGCTTAGCAACAGAAGGGGCCCAGCATTTT.

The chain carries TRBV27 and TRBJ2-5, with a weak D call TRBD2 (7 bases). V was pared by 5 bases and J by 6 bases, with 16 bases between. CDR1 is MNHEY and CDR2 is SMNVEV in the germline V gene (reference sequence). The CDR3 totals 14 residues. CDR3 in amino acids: CASSRRGGGQTQYF. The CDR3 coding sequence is TGTGCCAGCAGTCGGCGAGGGGGGGGGCAGACCCAGTACTTC.

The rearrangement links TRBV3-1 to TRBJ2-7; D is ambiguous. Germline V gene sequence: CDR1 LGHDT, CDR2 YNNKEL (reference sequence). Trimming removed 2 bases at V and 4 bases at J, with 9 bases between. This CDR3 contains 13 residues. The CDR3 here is CASSQSVWYEQYF. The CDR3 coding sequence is TGTGCCAGCAGCCAATCGGTTTGGTACGAGCAGTACTTC.

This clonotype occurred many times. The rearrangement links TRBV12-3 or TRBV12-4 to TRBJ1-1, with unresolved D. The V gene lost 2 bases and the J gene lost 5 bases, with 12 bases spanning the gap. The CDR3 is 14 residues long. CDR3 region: CASSLSLEWTEAFF. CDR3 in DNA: TGTGCCAGCAGTTTAAGTTTGGAGTGGACTGAAGCTTTCTTT.

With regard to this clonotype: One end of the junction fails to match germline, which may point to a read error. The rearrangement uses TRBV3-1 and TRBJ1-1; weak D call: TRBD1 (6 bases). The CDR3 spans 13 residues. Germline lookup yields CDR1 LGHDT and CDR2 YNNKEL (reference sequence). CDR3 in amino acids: CPSRLGAYTEAFF. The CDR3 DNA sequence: TGTCCCAGCAGACTGGGGGCTTACACTGAAGCTTTCTTT.

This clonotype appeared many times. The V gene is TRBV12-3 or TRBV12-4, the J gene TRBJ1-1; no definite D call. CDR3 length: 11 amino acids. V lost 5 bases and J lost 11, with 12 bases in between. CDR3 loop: CASSRKLDAFF. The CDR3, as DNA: TGTGCCAGCAGTCGGAAGTTGGACGCTTTCTTT.

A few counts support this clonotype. CDR3 nucleotide sequence: TGTGCCAGTAGTATACGGGAAGGTGCTCAGCCCCAGCATTTT. Its protein product is CASSIREGAQPQHF. The rearrangement links TRBV19 to TRBJ1-5, with unresolved D. Germline V gene data show CDR1 as LNHDA and CDR2 as SQIVND (reference sequence). The CDR3 is 14 residues long. V lost 2 bases, J lost 6 bases, and 11 bases lay in between.